The rows below give T cell receptor beta chains drawn from one sample of a study of T cells in localized non-small cell lung cancer. Libraries were prepared by immunoSEQ multiplex PCR; TCRdb keeps only in-frame clonotypes and omits some of them. The repertoire holds around 1,000 clones, with 20% to 25% as singletons. The material was normal lung tissue next to the tumor, obtained before any cancer treatment. The receptors derive from a woman aged 40-69 years with stage I lung adenocarcinoma. Each CDR3 is given with its conserved first and last residue. Fields, in order: clone size, J gene, D gene, V gene, CDR3 protein, CDR3 DNA. D genes are given only for firm matches. Clone size, where shown, is once, few, many, or a class for clones that have expanded.

large	TRBJ2-2	.	TRBV29-1	CSVEEGGFDTGELFF	TGCAGCGTTGAAGAAGGCGGTTTTGACACCGGGGAGCTGTTTTTT
.	TRBJ2-5	TRBD2	TRBV6-8	CASSRPSGSTKETQYF	TGTGCCAGCAGCCGCCCAAGCGGGAGTACGAAAGAGACCCAGTACTTC
.	TRBJ1-5	TRBD1	TRBV18	CASSQQGRDQPQHF	TGTGCCAGCTCACAACAGGGGAGGGATCAGCCCCAGCATTTT
few	TRBJ1-1	.	TRBV19	CASIEGYEAFF	TGTGCCAGTATTGAGGGTTATGAAGCTTTCTTT
medium-sized	TRBJ2-3	TRBD2	TRBV11-3	CASSLTSGELDTQYF	TGTGCCAGCAGCTTGACTAGCGGGGAGTTAGATACGCAGTATTTT
few	TRBJ1-5	TRBD1	TRBV9	CASNPQGASNQPQHF	TGTGCCAGCAATCCCCAGGGGGCCTCAAATCAGCCCCAGCATTTT
few	TRBJ1-1	.	TRBV30	CAWSVLPAVTAFF	TGTGCCTGGAGTGTACTTCCGGCAGTGACTGCTTTCTTT
few	TRBJ1-1	.	TRBV11-3	CASSSQGGNTEAFF	TGTGCCAGCAGTTCCCAGGGAGGGAACACTGAAGCTTTCTTT
.	TRBJ1-6	.	TRBV30	CAWSAGSLYSPLHF	TGTGCCTGGAGCGCAGGGAGTTTGTATTCACCCCTCCACTTT
.	TRBJ1-1	TRBD1	TRBV19	CASSTWTGTKNTEAFF	TGTGCCAGTAGTACCTGGACAGGGACTAAGAACACTGAAGCTTTCTTT
few	TRBJ1-3	.	TRBV11-3	CASSLKGGGNTIYF	TGTGCCAGCAGCTTGAAGGGAGGCGGAAACACCATATATTTT
few	TRBJ2-1	.	TRBV9	CASSGVQAMTYEQFF	TGTGCCAGCAGCGGTGTACAGGCCATGACTTATGAGCAGTTCTTC
medium-sized	TRBJ1-2	TRBD1	TRBV11-3	CASRPGTGDYGYTF	TGTGCCAGCAGACCAGGGACAGGGGACTATGGCTACACCTTC
.	TRBJ1-5	.	TRBV28	CASSFTANQPQHF	TGTGCCAGCAGTTTTACGGCGAATCAGCCCCAGCATTTT
hyperexpanded	TRBJ2-1	TRBD2	TRBV19	CASSITSSGSDEQFF	TGTGCCAGTAGTATAACGTCTAGCGGGAGTGATGAGCAGTTCTTC
.	TRBJ2-7	.	TRBV28	CASSGTGLGSYEQYF	TGTGCCAGCAGCGGGACGGGGTTGGGCTCCTACGAGCAGTACTTC
.	TRBJ2-7	.	TRBV19	CASSWGQGYEQYF	TGTGCCAGTAGCTGGGGGCAGGGATACGAGCAGTACTTC
medium-sized	TRBJ1-2	.	TRBV11-3	CASSLDSGSFYGYTF	TGTGCCAGCAGCTTGGATTCGGGCAGCTTCTATGGCTACACCTTC
once	TRBJ2-4	TRBD1	TRBV29-1	CSVDGQGVKNIQYF	TGCAGCGTTGATGGCCAGGGGGTCAAAAACATTCAGTACTTC
few	TRBJ1-5	TRBD1	TRBV6-8	CAIGTGDSNQPQHF	TGTGCCATCGGGACAGGGGATAGCAATCAGCCCCAGCATTTT
.	TRBJ2-3	.	TRBV19	CASSPGTDTQYF	TGTGCCAGTAGTCCAGGGACAGATACGCAGTATTTT
large	TRBJ2-1	TRBD1	TRBV29-1	CSVEAPDRSSYNEQFF	TGCAGCGTTGAAGCTCCGGACAGGAGCTCCTACAATGAGCAGTTCTTC
few	TRBJ2-7	TRBD2	TRBV30	CAWSPGGGLSEQYF	TGTGCCTGGAGTCCCGGCGGGGGTTTGAGTGAGCAGTACTTC
.	TRBJ2-6	.	TRBV30	CAWSMLRASGANVLTF	TGTGCCTGGAGTATGTTGAGAGCCTCTGGGGCCAACGTCCTGACTTTC
.	TRBJ2-7	TRBD1	TRBV6-8	CASRTNRDRRYEQYF	TGTGCCAGCAGAACCAACCGGGACAGGCGCTACGAGCAGTACTTC
.	TRBJ2-1	.	TRBV6-8	CASSYLTHNEQFF	TGTGCCAGCAGTTACTTGACTCACAATGAGCAGTTCTTC
.	TRBJ2-3	TRBD2	TRBV30	CAWRGLASGGADTQYF	TGTGCCTGGAGAGGGTTGGCTAGCGGGGGGGCAGATACGCAGTATTTT
large	TRBJ1-5	.	TRBV9	CASSVSAGSNQPQHF	TGTGCCAGCAGCGTAAGTGCCGGCTCCAATCAGCCCCAGCATTTT
medium-sized	TRBJ2-7	.	TRBV9	CASSESEYEQYF	TGTGCCAGCAGTGAAAGCGAATACGAGCAGTACTTC
large	TRBJ2-1	.	TRBV9	CATSTGPGGYNEQFF	TGTGCCACCTCGACAGGACCTGGAGGCTACAATGAGCAGTTCTTC
.	TRBJ2-2	TRBD2	TRBV28	CASSRTSGSTGELFF	TGTGCCAGCAGTCGGACTAGCGGGAGTACCGGGGAGCTGTTTTTT
.	TRBJ2-7	TRBD2	TRBV10-1	CASSGLAGGSYEQYF	TGCGCCAGCAGCGGACTAGCGGGAGGCTCCTACGAGCAGTACTTC
.	TRBJ1-2	.	TRBV18	CASSPIPGTSDGYTF	TGTGCCAGCTCACCAATACCCGGGACGAGTGATGGCTACACCTTC
.	TRBJ2-7	.	TRBV11-3	CASSFGARGSYEQYF	TGTGCCAGCAGCTTCGGGGCCAGGGGCTCCTACGAGCAGTACTTC
medium-sized	TRBJ2-7	TRBD2	TRBV6-8	CASSYGSGGANEQYF	TGTGCCAGCAGTTACGGGAGCGGGGGGGCCAACGAGCAGTACTTC
.	TRBJ2-7	TRBD1	TRBV9	CASATGQYEQYF	TGTGCCAGCGCGACAGGGCAGTACGAGCAGTACTTC
few	TRBJ2-1	TRBD2	TRBV30	CAWRGGLGTYNEQFF	TGTGCCTGGAGAGGAGGACTAGGGACCTACAATGAGCAGTTCTTC
.	TRBJ1-2	.	TRBV9	CASKEGVDYGYTF	TGTGCCAGCAAAGAGGGCGTTGACTATGGCTACACCTTC
medium-sized	TRBJ1-4	TRBD1	TRBV6-8	CASSYAGGAQKLFF	TGTGCCAGCAGTTACGCAGGGGGCGCTCAAAAACTGTTTTTT
.	TRBJ2-1	.	TRBV29-1	CSVDKGPADNEQFF	TGCAGCGTGGACAAGGGACCAGCGGACAATGAGCAGTTCTTC
.	TRBJ2-3	TRBD2	TRBV5-1	CASSPGLAGARTDTQYF	TGCGCCAGCAGCCCGGGACTAGCGGGGGCTCGCACAGATACGCAGTATTTT
few	TRBJ2-3	.	TRBV30	CAWSGLLQGDTQYF	TGTGCCTGGAGTGGACTACTCCAGGGAGATACGCAGTATTTT
few	TRBJ1-5	.	TRBV6-8	CASSYQNNQPQHF	TGTGCCAGCAGTTACCAGAACAATCAGCCCCAGCATTTT
few	TRBJ1-3	.	TRBV19	CASKRAGLVNTIYF	TGTGCCAGTAAACGGGCAGGGTTAGTAAACACCATATATTTT
few	TRBJ1-2	.	TRBV9	CASSPGRNGYTF	TGTGCCAGCAGCCCAGGTCGAAATGGCTACACCTTC
.	TRBJ2-4	.	TRBV30	CAWTRRGEGVNIQYF	TGTGCCTGGACCCGTAGGGGGGAGGGGGTGAACATTCAGTACTTC
medium-sized	TRBJ2-2	TRBD2	TRBV6-8	CASSYGLAGATGELFF	TGTGCCAGCAGTTACGGTCTAGCGGGGGCTACCGGGGAGCTGTTTTTT
few	TRBJ2-1	TRBD2	TRBV9	CASSGTSGYNEQFF	TGTGCCAGCAGCGGGACTAGCGGGTACAATGAGCAGTTCTTC
.	TRBJ1-2	.	TRBV28	CASSPRTAPYGYTF	TGTGCCAGCAGTCCTCGGACCGCTCCCTATGGCTACACCTTC